These T cell receptor beta chains were read from a single sample in a study of CD8 T cells in ankylosing spondylitis. TCRdb reanalysed the 5' RACE reads using MiXCR and keeps one entry per CDR3 protein. The repertoire holds some 250,000 distinct CDR3 sequences, with 24% as singletons. The sequenced material came from blood, either unsorted or a sorted T cell fraction (not recorded which). Every receptor here comes from a male donor with ankylosing spondylitis or in good health (not recorded which). Both conserved end residues are part of each CDR3. D genes are given only for firm matches. The size entry is marked missing in some rows and otherwise reads once, few, many or a size class.

.,TRBV15,.,TRBJ2-2,TGTGCCACCAGCAGAGATCTGTGGGGATCGGACACCGGGGAGCTGTTTTTT,CATSRDLWGSDTGELFF
.,TRBV10-3,.,TRBJ1-2,TGTGCCATCAGTGAGTCGCTGGGCTATGGCTACACCTTC,CAISESLGYGYTF
TRBD1,TRBV27,few,TRBJ2-7,TGTGCCAGCAGTTGGTCGCGGGACAGGTCCTACGAGCAGTACTTC,CASSWSRDRSYEQYF
TRBD2,TRBV3-1,many,TRBJ2-3,TGTGCCAGCAGCTATAGCGGGGGGGCCGGTGATACGCAGTATTTT,CASSYSGGAGDTQYF
.,TRBV6-1,many,TRBJ1-2,TGTGCCAGCAGCCCTAGGTTATACAACTATGGCTACACCTTC,CASSPRLYNYGYTF
.,TRBV29-1,many,TRBJ2-3,TGCAGCGCGTCTGGGGCGACCTGGGATACGCAGTATTTT,CSASGATWDTQYF
.,TRBV24-1,once,TRBJ2-5,TGTGCCACCTCCCAGAAGGGGGGAGAGACCCAGTACTTC,CATSQKGGETQYF
TRBD1,TRBV12-3/TRBV12-4,.,TRBJ1-6,TGTGCCAGCAGTGCAGGGGGCTTAAGTAATTCACCCCTCCACTTT,CASSAGGLSNSPLHF
TRBD1,TRBV15,few,TRBJ2-7,TGTGCCACCAGCAGAGAGAGGGGACAGTCTTACGAGCAGTACTTC,CATSRERGQSYEQYF
TRBD2,TRBV13,.,TRBJ2-1,TGTGCCAGCAGCTTATTGGCGGGGGGGCACTACAATGAGCAGTTCTTC,CASSLLAGGHYNEQFF
TRBD2,TRBV7-9,many,TRBJ2-1,TGTGCCAGCAGCCCCCCCGGGGGTCTAGCGGTTAACAATGAGCAGTTCTTC,CASSPPGGLAVNNEQFF
.,TRBV29-1,few,TRBJ2-5,TGCAGCGTTGAAAAGGGATCAGAGACCCAGTACTTC,CSVEKGSETQYF
TRBD2,TRBV12-3/TRBV12-4,many,TRBJ2-3,TGTGCCAGCAGTTTAGACGGTCTAGCGGGGGGAATGCAGTATTTT,CASSLDGLAGGMQYF
TRBD1,TRBV6-5,few,TRBJ2-6,TGTGCCAGCAGTTTTGACAGGGCCTCCTCTTCTGGGGCCAACGTCCTGACTTTC,CASSFDRASSSGANVLTF
TRBD2,TRBV29-1,few,TRBJ2-3,TGCAGCGTTGGCGGACTAGCGGTGGCAGATACGCAGTATTTT,CSVGGLAVADTQYF
.,TRBV20-1,few,TRBJ2-1,TGCAGTGCTAGGGATAGCGGATACAATGAGCAGTTCTTC,CSARDSGYNEQFF
.,TRBV5-4,many,TRBJ1-2,TGTGCCAGCAGCTTGGCGTTGGCTAACTATGGCTACACCTTC,CASSLALANYGYTF
TRBD1,TRBV25-1,many,TRBJ2-7,TGTGCCAGCAGTGTGGCAGGGGGCATCGACGAGCAGTACTTC,CASSVAGGIDEQYF
.,TRBV12-3/TRBV12-4,few,TRBJ2-5,TGTGCCAGCAGTCCTGACTGGGGAAGGGACCAGTACTTC,CASSPDWGRDQYF
.,TRBV6-1,.,TRBJ1-1,TGTGCCAGCAGTGCACCTATCGGGGAGGGGAACACTGAAGCTTTCTTT,CASSAPIGEGNTEAFF
.,TRBV6-5,.,TRBJ2-7,TGTGCCAGCAGTTACACAGGTCGCGAGCAGTACTTC,CASSYTGREQYF
TRBD1,TRBV20-1,many,TRBJ2-6,TGCAGTGCTCAGTCGGGACAGGCCCACTCTGGGGCCAACGTCCTGACTTTC,CSAQSGQAHSGANVLTF
TRBD2,TRBV12-3/TRBV12-4,.,TRBJ2-7,TGTGCCAGCAGAGGCCTCCGGGGGGTCGAGCAGTACTTC,CASRGLRGVEQYF
TRBD1,TRBV19,.,TRBJ2-5,TGTGCCAGTTCGGGACAGGGAAAGGCCCAGTACTTC,CASSGQGKAQYF
.,TRBV6-1,few,TRBJ2-6,TGTGCCAGCAGAGGGTCCCGACGTGGGGCCAACGTCCTGACTTTC,CASRGSRRGANVLTF
TRBD2,TRBV20-1,few,TRBJ2-7,TGCAGTGCTAGCGGGGGGGTTTACGAGCAGTACTTC,CSASGGVYEQYF
.,TRBV6-1,few,TRBJ1-5,TGTGCCAGCAGCTGGGACACGGTAGGGCAGCCCCAGCATTTT,CASSWDTVGQPQHF
.,TRBV12-3/TRBV12-4,.,TRBJ1-5,TGTGCCAGCGGGTCCAGTCTTTTTAGCAATCAGCCCCAGCATTTT,CASGSSLFSNQPQHF
TRBD1,TRBV30,.,TRBJ1-3,TGTGCCACGACAGGGATCGGAAACACCATATATTTT,CATTGIGNTIYF
.,TRBV20-1,.,TRBJ2-7,TGCAGTGCCACCAAGGGAGGTGGGCCCTACGAGCAGTACTTC,CSATKGGGPYEQYF
TRBD1,TRBV14,many,TRBJ1-2,TGTGCCAGCAGCCCGTCGCTAGCCGGGACAGGGGGCTTGGGTGGCTACACCTTC,CASSPSLAGTGGLGGYTF
.,TRBV20-1,few,TRBJ2-4,TGCAGCACACTCGGTAGGGCGGTCTTCGCGGACATTCAGTACTTC,CSTLGRAVFADIQYF
TRBD2,TRBV12-3/TRBV12-4,many,TRBJ2-5,TGTGCCAGCAGTCCGCGGACTAGCGGGGAGCCCCAAGAGACCCAGTACTTC,CASSPRTSGEPQETQYF
.,TRBV11-2,many,TRBJ2-2,TGTGCCAGCAGCTCAATCCTTGGTAACACCGGGGAGCTGTTTTTT,CASSSILGNTGELFF
.,TRBV6-5,few,TRBJ1-2,TGTGCCAGCAGTTACTCCGGCTTAGCTAACTATGGCTACACCTTC,CASSYSGLANYGYTF
.,TRBV6-1,.,TRBJ2-3,TGTGCCAGCAGCCATTCGACAGGGTCAGGGGGGACAGATACGCAGTATTTT,CASSHSTGSGGTDTQYF
.,TRBV20-1,many,TRBJ2-7,TGCAGTGCTAGAGATCCCAGGGCTTCGTCCTACGAGCAGTACTTC,CSARDPRASSYEQYF
TRBD2,TRBV20-1,many,TRBJ2-3,TGCAGTGCTAGAGGAACAGGGTGGCGGGGGGCAAGCACAGATACGCAGTATTTT,CSARGTGWRGASTDTQYF
TRBD2,TRBV20-1,.,TRBJ2-5,TGCAGTGCTAGATTTCTAGCGGGGGGTGCGGAGACCCAGTACTTC,CSARFLAGGAETQYF
.,TRBV10-3,.,TRBJ2-5,TGTGCCATCAATAGAAGGGAGGCAGAGACCCAGTACTTC,CAINRREAETQYF
TRBD2,TRBV20-1,many,TRBJ2-7,TGCAGTGCTAGAGGTGGTTTAGCGGGGGGGCCAAGGGAGCAGTACTTC,CSARGGLAGGPREQYF
.,TRBV12-3/TRBV12-4,few,TRBJ2-3,TGTGCCAGCAGTTCTAGGGGGGGGGGACAAGGGCCAGATACGCAGTATTTT,CASSSRGGGQGPDTQYF
.,TRBV29-1,many,TRBJ2-7,TGCAGCGCCGGTCATCACGAGCAGTACTTC,CSAGHHEQYF
.,TRBV14,.,TRBJ2-7,TGTGCCAGCAGCCAAGACACGACACGGCGGAGCTCCTACGAGCAGTACTTC,CASSQDTTRRSSYEQYF
.,TRBV29-1,.,TRBJ1-1,TGCAGCGTTTCCCATCATAACACTGAAGCTTTCTTT,CSVSHHNTEAFF
TRBD1,TRBV12-3/TRBV12-4,.,TRBJ2-7,TGTGCCAGCAGTTCGAGGGACAGCCCAAACGACTACGAGCAGTACTTC,CASSSRDSPNDYEQYF
.,TRBV5-5,few,TRBJ2-2,TGTGCCAGCAGCTTCAGTGGGGCGAACACCGGGGAGCTGTTTTTT,CASSFSGANTGELFF